These T cell receptor beta chains were read from a single sample in a study of T cell responses to AZD1222 COVID-19 vaccine. Profiled with immunoSEQ multiplex PCR; TCRdb holds only in-frame clones, not every one. In the table there are about 140,000 clones, over 85% of which are singletons. This specimen was peripheral blood, taken on day 0 of AZD1222 vaccination. The receptors originated from an adult in good health. CDR3s include the opening cysteine and the closing phenylalanine or tryptophan. D genes are given only for firm matches. Expanded clones get a size class; other rows say once, few or many, or leave the size out.

TRBJ2-2 . TRBV4-1 few CASSPRTILTGELFF
TRBJ2-7 TRBD1 TRBV7-8 . CASSLDRGSYEQYF
TRBJ2-7 . TRBV7-9 once CASSLDRSSYEQYF
TRBJ1-2 . TRBV28 . CASMVLGVNYGYTF
TRBJ2-3 . TRBV5-1 . CASSLVARGIADTQYF
TRBJ1-6 . TRBV19 . CASSEAGYSPLHF
TRBJ1-1 . TRBV12-3/TRBV12-4 . CASGRQSTEAFF
TRBJ1-3 . TRBV19 . CASSDETGNTIYF
TRBJ1-2 . TRBV12-5 once CASALRAVYGYTF
TRBJ2-7 . TRBV3-1/TRBV3-2 once CASSQSGPEQYF
TRBJ2-2 . TRBV5-4 once CASSLEGPTGELFF
TRBJ1-5 . TRBV7-9 once CASSLDGNSNQPQHF
TRBJ2-1 . TRBV7-2 . CASSLTGGDLYNEQFF
TRBJ1-6 . TRBV6-4 few CASSDEGDGNSPLHF
TRBJ2-7 . TRBV7-2 . CASSHGTYSSYEQYF
TRBJ2-5 TRBD2 TRBV5-1 . CASSDPAGDRETQYF
TRBJ1-2 . TRBV7-9 . CASSSPGGILYGYTF
TRBJ2-2 TRBD2 TRBV2 . CASSEGLAGVGELFF
TRBJ1-4 TRBD1 TRBV29-1 . CSVKQGAREKLFF
TRBJ1-1 . TRBV5-1 . CASSFGSTEAFF
TRBJ2-5 TRBD1 TRBV18 . CASSPSLFGGQQETQYF
TRBJ1-6 TRBD1 TRBV19 . CASSIVTGALPPLHF
TRBJ1-1 . TRBV11-3 . CASSLGGGGEAFF
TRBJ2-4 TRBD1 TRBV29-1 . CSVLGGQGAYIQYF
TRBJ2-4 . TRBV3-1/TRBV3-2 . CASSKRQEGNIQYF
TRBJ2-1 . TRBV5-1 . CASSLEGRGLSGNEQFF
TRBJ1-2 . TRBV5-1 . CASRLDTFSNYGYTF
TRBJ1-4 . TRBV28 . CAGGGLGEKLFF
TRBJ1-1 . TRBV2 . CASMTRGNTEAFF
TRBJ1-1 TRBD1 TRBV7-2 few CASSLTWDSPEAFF
TRBJ1-1 TRBD1 TRBV5-6 . CASSPGTGGVRGEAFF
TRBJ2-2 . TRBV5-1 . CASSLALDTGELFF
TRBJ2-7 . TRBV6-5 . CASSTAVLLYEQYF
TRBJ1-1 . TRBV7-2 once CASSLEGRIGTEAFF
TRBJ2-5 . TRBV5-6 . CASSSPGRQLETQYF
TRBJ1-4 . TRBV7-8 . CASSLAGTGRNEKLFF
TRBJ2-7 TRBD1 TRBV6-5 . CASSYSGQGFDEQYF
TRBJ1-1 . TRBV5-1 . CASSFTGNTEAFF
TRBJ2-1 TRBD2 TRBV7-2 . CASTGSSGGYNEQFF
TRBJ1-2 . TRBV14 . CASSQQRGNYGYTF
TRBJ2-5 TRBD2 TRBV24-1 . CATSDPTGLGNQETQYF
TRBJ2-1 TRBD2 TRBV5-4 once CASSWGTGTRRNEQFF
TRBJ2-1 TRBD2 TRBV14 . CASSQGGGVAGVLLFF
TRBJ2-2 TRBD2 TRBV24-1 once CATSDTTGGLDTGELFF
TRBJ2-7 . TRBV9 . CASSAWDTSYEQYF
TRBJ1-1 . TRBV3-1/TRBV3-2 . CASSPVGVMNTEAFF
TRBJ1-5 . TRBV5-4 . CASSLYGINQPQHF
TRBJ1-2 . TRBV5-5 . CASSSSKDMGYGYTF
TRBJ1-5 . TRBV7-2 . CASSFLAGQNQPQHF
TRBJ2-7 TRBD1 TRBV19 . CASSMADRGLRYF
TRBJ1-4 . TRBV18 . CASSPDRATNEKLFF
TRBJ1-5 TRBD1 TRBV28 once CASSLFGGTGNQPQHF
TRBJ2-1 . TRBV5-1 . CASSGTGFHEQFF
TRBJ1-1 . TRBV28 . CASSGWNTEAFF